Reported below is one TCR beta chain. This sample stems from a study of blood T cell repertoires in COVID-19. This table comes from immunoSEQ multiplex PCR, and its TCRdb copy is limited to in-frame clones, with some not included. The sample records 150,000 to 200,000 clones, 80% to 90% being singletons. The length of the CDR3 is 13 residues. CDR1 is GTSNPN and CDR2 is SVGIG in the germline V gene (reference sequence). The V gene end was trimmed by 2 bases and the J gene end by 5 bases; junction bases not matched to a gene: 5. Sequenced input: peripheral blood. The source of this sequence is a man aged 40-49 years with active or convalescent COVID-19. The chain carries TRBV30 and TRBJ1-2, with TRBD1 matching over 7 bases. The CDR3, as DNA: TGTGCCTGGAGTCCGACAGGGATATATGGCTACACCTTC. Amino acid sequence: CAWSPTGIYGYTF.